The 26 T cell receptor beta chains below come from one sample, sequenced in a study of response to subunit inactivated influenza vaccine. Via MiXCR, TCRdb re-called the RT-PCR reads, giving one row per CDR3 protein. The sample yields about 620,000 distinct CDR3 sequences, about 10% seen once. This material consisted of PBMCs from blood, taken on the day of vaccination. Source of these receptors: a man aged 45 to 65 who received an inactivated influenza vaccine.

This clonotype was seen a few times. This rearrangement joins TRBV20-1 to TRBJ1-5, with a weak D call TRBD1 (5 bases). The length of the CDR3 is 14 residues. V lost 2 bases to trimming and J lost 0 bases, with 8 bases between them. In germline, CDR1 is DFQATT, CDR2 SNEGSKA (reference sequence). The CDR3 sequence: CSARRGFSNQPQHF. The CDR3 nucleotides read TGCAGTGCTAGACGGGGCTTTAGCAATCAGCCCCAGCATTTT.

This clonotype has only a few counts. V and J are TRBV3-1 and TRBJ1-2, with D maybe TRBD1 (5 bases). Trimming removed 2 bases at V and 4 bases at J, with 29 bases between. The CDR3 loop spans 20 amino acids. CDR1 LGHDT and CDR2 YNNKEL come from the germline V gene (reference sequence). This CDR3 is CASSQLPRRGSVIDSYGYTF. CDR3 DNA sequence: TGTGCCAGCAGCCAACTACCACGGCGGGGGTCTGTCATCGATAGCTATGGCTACACCTTC.

There are a few counts of this clonotype. This sequence joins TRBV25-1 and TRBJ2-7; TRBD2 matches at 10 bases. V shed 1 base and J 3 bases; nucleotides not matched to a gene: 6. The CDR3 is 16 amino acids. The V gene's germline CDR1 is MGHDK and CDR2 SYGVNS. CDR3 in DNA: TGTGCCAGCAGTGAATTTCTAGCGGGAGCGAACTACGAGCAGTACTTC. Its translation is CASSEFLAGANYEQYF.

This clonotype was seen a few times. The chain couples TRBV5-1 to TRBJ2-5; TRBD2 matches at 7 bases. CDR1 is SGHRS, CDR2 YFSETQ, per germline. The CDR3 spans 14 residues. V gave up 4 bases and J gave up 0 bases; unmatched junction bases: 3. This chain's CDR3 is CASSAGTNQETQYF. The CDR3 DNA reads as TGCGCCAGCAGCGCAGGGACTAACCAAGAGACCCAGTACTTC.

The CDR3 region has the DNA TGTGCCAGCTTTCGGACAGGGGGGGACACTGAAGCTTTCTTT. This encodes CASFRTGGDTEAFF. This rearrangement joins TRBV18 to TRBJ1-1; the match to TRBD1 covers 10 bases. The CDR3 spans 14 residues. Germline CDR1 is KGHSH and CDR2 is LQKENI. V shed 7 bases, J shed 3 bases, and the junction held 5 bases outside the gene matches.

The chain joins TRBV6-1 to TRBJ2-2; unclear D gene. The CDR3 sequence is 15 residues long. Germline V lookup: CDR1 MNHNS, CDR2 SASEGT. Between the trimmed V and J ends, which lost 6 bases and 0 bases, there was a span of 11 bases. The CDR3: CASRFGQANTGELFF. The CDR3 DNA is TGTGCCAGCAGATTTGGGCAGGCGAACACCGGGGAGCTGTTTTTT.

The J gene is TRBJ2-5, the V gene TRBV9, with TRBD2 matching over 8 bases. The CDR3 length is 15 residues. V was clipped by 3 bases and J by 2 bases; unmatched bases: 6. CDR1 SGDLS and CDR2 YYNGEE come from the germline V gene. The CDR3 DNA reads as TGTGCCAGCAGCGCAGCGGGGGCCAAACAAGAGACCCAGTACTTC. Protein product: CASSAAGAKQETQYF.

This clonotype was recorded at least ten times. The chain recombines TRBV12-3 or TRBV12-4 with TRBJ1-4; TRBD1 is a possible D gene (5 bases). The CDR3 loop spans 13 amino acids. The ends were cut back, 3 bases at V and 8 bases at J, with 10 bases in the middle. The CDR3 loop reads CASSFGGREKLFF. CDR3 in DNA: TGTGCCAGCAGTTTTGGGGGTAGAGAAAAACTGTTTTTT.

The rearrangement joins TRBV10-3 to TRBJ2-1; 7 bases map to TRBD2. Trimming removed 2 bases from V and 8 bases from J; junction bases left unmatched: 6. Germline V CDR1 and CDR2: ENHRY, SYGVKD. The CDR3 extends over 14 amino acids. CDR3 amino acids: CAISERGVGDEQFF. CDR3 DNA sequence: TGTGCCATCAGTGAGCGGGGGGTAGGCGATGAGCAGTTCTTC.

This clonotype appeared a few times. The V and J genes are TRBV5-1 and TRBJ2-1; TRBD2 agrees at 10 bases. Unmatched junction bases numbered 5, after V lost 3 bases and J lost 5 bases. The CDR3 spans 15 residues. The V gene's germline CDR1 is SGHRS and CDR2 YFSETQ. CDR3: CASSWILAGHNEQFF. In DNA form, the CDR3 reads TGCGCCAGCAGCTGGATACTAGCGGGACACAATGAGCAGTTCTTC.

This clonotype has just a few counts. The rearrangement uses TRBV12-3 or TRBV12-4 and TRBJ2-7; tentatively, D is TRBD2 (5 bases). The CDR3 sequence is 16 residues long. V was pared by 5 bases and J by 3 bases, with 20 bases between. The CDR3 loop is CASSPPRTVSYYEQYF. CDR3 DNA sequence: TGTGCCAGCAGTCCGCCCAGGACTGTCTCCTACTACGAGCAGTACTTC.

This clonotype has ten or more counts. The chain has TRBV20-1 and TRBJ1-5, with D maybe TRBD1 (6 bases). Per germline, CDR1 DFQATT and CDR2 SNEGSKA (reference sequence). The CDR3 runs to 14 residues. V shed 5 bases and J shed 4 bases, with 15 bases lying between them. The CDR3 DNA follows: TGCAGTGCTGGCTGGACAGATCGTAATCAGCCCCAGCATTTT. Residues: CSAGWTDRNQPQHF.

This clonotype was seen only a few times. CDR3 bases: TGTGCCAGCAGCCCCGAGGATACGCAGTATTTT. Protein product: CASSPEDTQYF. This chain uses TRBV16 with TRBJ2-3; D is unresolved. The CDR3 extends over 11 amino acids. V lost 4 bases, J lost 6 bases, and 5 bases lay in between. Per the germline V gene, CDR1 is KGHSY and CDR2 is FQNENV.

This clonotype came up many times. The V and J genes are TRBV6-1 and TRBJ2-3, with TRBD2 matching 7 bases. V was pared by 7 bases and J by 6 bases, with 13 bases of the junction left unmatched. Germline V gene data show CDR1 as MNHNS and CDR2 as SASEGT. This CDR3 region has 15 residues. CDR3 DNA: TGTGCCAGCACCGGACTAGGAACCGGAGGGGATACGCAGTATTTT. It yields the protein CASTGLGTGGDTQYF.

The rearrangement links TRBV6-5 to TRBJ2-1; no definite D call. Germline V gene data show CDR1 as MNHEY and CDR2 as SVGAGI. CDR3 length: 15 residues. Trimming removed 2 bases from V and 0 bases from J, with 8 bases in between. CDR3 loop: CASSYGPRSYNEQFF. The CDR3 DNA reads as TGTGCCAGCAGTTACGGACCCCGCTCCTACAATGAGCAGTTCTTC.

There are a few counts of this clonotype. This chain links TRBV5-1 with TRBJ2-7, with 10 bases identical to TRBD1. From germline, CDR1 is SGHRS and CDR2 YFSETQ. CDR3 size: 16 residues. The junction had 10 bases not matched to a gene; V was cut back by 4 bases and J by 3 bases. The CDR3 region has the DNA TGCGCCAGCAGCGTAAACTTCCGGGACAGGGGCTACGAGCAGTACTTC. This encodes CASSVNFRDRGYEQYF.

This clonotype occurred a few times. The rearrangement uses TRBV7-6 and TRBJ2-7; 8 bases line up with TRBD2. The CDR3 consists of 15 residues. The V gene's germline CDR1 is SGHVS and CDR2 FNYEAQ. The V segment lost 0 bases and the J segment 7 bases; nucleotides outside the gene matches: 8. CDR3 amino acids: CASSLATGGGGEQYF. Here the CDR3 DNA reads TGTGCCAGCAGCTTAGCAACGGGAGGGGGAGGAGAGCAGTACTTC. Combining the CDR3 with reference TRBV7-6 and TRBJ2-7 gives the whole variable domain GAGVSQSPRYKVTKRGQDVALRCDPISGHVSLYWYRQALGQGPEFLTYFNYEAQQDKSGLPNDRFSAERPEGSISTLTIQRTEQRDSAMYRCASSLATGGGGEQYFGPGTRLTVT.

The chain carries TRBV7-9 and TRBJ2-7; D call uncertain. V was clipped by 1 base and J by 3 bases, with 10 bases between them. From germline, CDR1 is SEHNR and CDR2 FQNEAQ (reference sequence). The CDR3 is 14 amino acids. The CDR3: CASSLELYYYEQYF. The DNA for the CDR3 is TGTGCCAGCAGCTTAGAACTGTATTACTACGAGCAGTACTTC.

In its sample, this clonotype was seen a few times. This rearrangement joins TRBV10-3 to TRBJ2-2; D is perhaps TRBD1 (5 bases). V was shortened by 7 bases and J by 4 bases, with 10 bases between the two germline ends. The length of the CDR3 is 13 residues. Germline V CDR1 and CDR2: ENHRY, SYGVKD. The DNA of the CDR3 is TGTGCCATCAATGGGGCAGGCACCGGGGAGCTGTTTTTT. This sequence encodes CAINGAGTGELFF.

The chain carries TRBV20-1 and TRBJ2-6; D possibly corresponds to TRBD1 (6 bases). The CDR3 is 15 amino acids. The ends were cut back, 4 bases at V and 0 bases at J, with 10 bases in the middle. The germline V gene encodes CDR1 DFQATT and CDR2 SNEGSKA (reference sequence). Written as DNA, the CDR3 is TGCAGTGCTACGGGACATCACTCTGGGGCCAACGTCCTGACTTTC. This encodes CSATGHHSGANVLTF.

This clonotype has ten or more counts. The chain uses TRBV29-1 and TRBJ1-1; no firm D call. The germline V gene encodes CDR1 SQVTM and CDR2 ANQGSEA. The length of the CDR3 is 12 residues. V lost 7 bases and J lost 2, with 11 bases in between. The CDR3 bases are TGCAGCGCAAGGCCCCCTAACACTGAAGCTTTCTTT. Protein product: CSARPPNTEAFF.

A few counts support this clonotype. The V and J genes are TRBV4-3 and TRBJ2-1; the D is unclear. Germline V CDR1 and CDR2: LGHNA, YSLEER. CDR3 length: 17 residues. V was cut by 4 bases and J by 0 bases, with 16 bases left in between. CDR3 DNA sequence: TGCGCCAGCAGCCTCCACCAGGTAGTGTTCTCCTACAATGAGCAGTTCTTC. Translated, it gives CASSLHQVVFSYNEQFF.

A few counts support this clonotype. The chain has TRBV11-1 and TRBJ2-7, with 9 bases identical to TRBD1. Germline CDR1 SGHAT, CDR2 FQDESV (reference sequence). The CDR3 spans 16 residues. V was pared by 5 bases and J by 5 bases, with 13 bases of the junction left unmatched. The CDR3 nucleotides are TGTGCCAGCAGCCCAACCCGTTTTCGGACAGGGGACGAGCAGTACTTC. As protein: CASSPTRFRTGDEQYF.

Only a few counts were recorded for this clonotype. This chain uses TRBV28 with TRBJ2-7; TRBD2 agrees at 8 bases. The ends lost 5 bases at V and 2 bases at J; junction bases unmatched: 8. CDR1 and CDR2 from the germline V gene are MDHEN and SYDVKM. This CDR3 has 15 amino acids. The CDR3 spells CASSQNGLATYEQYF. The CDR3 bases are TGTGCCAGCAGTCAGAACGGACTAGCAACCTACGAGCAGTACTTC.

The sample holds many counts of this clonotype. This chain uses TRBV29-1 with TRBJ1-1; D gene unclear. Per the germline V gene, CDR1 is SQVTM and CDR2 is ANQGSEA. This CDR3 is 12 amino acids long. Trimming pared 5 bases from V and 1 base from J, leaving 8 bases between. The CDR3 is CSVRTENTEAFF. The CDR3 coding sequence is TGCAGCGTTCGGACGGAGAACACTGAAGCTTTCTTT.

This clonotype turned up a few times. The chain carries TRBV10-3 and TRBJ2-2, with 9 bases lining up with TRBD1. V gave up 6 bases and J gave up 6 bases; unmatched junction bases: 5. The CDR3 length is 14 residues. Germline V CDR1 and CDR2: ENHRY, SYGVKD. The CDR3 DNA reads as TGTGCCATCAGCCCGGGACAGGGTCCCGGGGAGCTGTTTTTT. Its translation: CAISPGQGPGELFF.